This T cell receptor beta chain was identified during a study of metastatic and nonmetastatic thyroid tumors (TCRdb year 2020). With respect to the entire study: Repertoires were compared across peripheral blood and tumor or nodule tissue samples from malignant and benign thyroid patients.

None of the patients had been given any treatment before thyroid surgery. Using T-cell receptor beta sequencing, the study looked back at clinical samples from patients collected from about 2011 to 2018. Notes on this clone: No cognate antigen has been identified for it. The junction and the germline gene differ at one end; a read error may be behind it.

Libraries were prepared through PCR. For sequencing, an Illumina HiSeq 4000 was employed. High-throughput sequencing was used to profile the TCR beta-chain CDR3 region of every patient. For the original study's pipeline: CDR3 differences across clinicopathological groups were used to build a classifier for discriminating distant-metastatic papillary thyroid cancer patients. The Shannon index was used to assess repertoire diversity, and the Morisita-Horn index was used to assess tumor-blood repertoire similarity. TCRdb trimmed public reads at Q25 via fastp, called clones via MiXCR and kept in-frame beta chains. TCRdb's processing, not the authors', yielded these V and J calls. The sample profile shows around 24,000 clones; roughly 21% of them were found once. The ten largest clones capture 10% to 15% of the sample. From a lookup of the germline V gene, CDR1 and CDR2 are SGHAT and FQNNGV. The CDR3 covers 15 residues, taking in both the cysteine and the phenylalanine. Just CDR3 DNA is preserved here, 45 bases in frame from base 1.

What the work shows at the level of the full study, not this receptor alone: In both blood and tumor samples, TCR beta diversity was reported to be significantly higher in malignant tumors than in benign nodules.

The chain joins TRBV11-2 to TRBJ2-3, and 7 bases in between align with TRBD1. This clonotype was obtained from a male donor with papillary thyroid cancer or a benign thyroid nodule (not recorded which). Some clones in this sample may be carry-over from other donors' samples. The sample consisted of blood. The nucleotides are TGTGCCAGCAGCTACCAAAAGGGGGCTGGAGATACGCGGTATTTT. The encoded protein is CASSYQKGAGDTRYF.